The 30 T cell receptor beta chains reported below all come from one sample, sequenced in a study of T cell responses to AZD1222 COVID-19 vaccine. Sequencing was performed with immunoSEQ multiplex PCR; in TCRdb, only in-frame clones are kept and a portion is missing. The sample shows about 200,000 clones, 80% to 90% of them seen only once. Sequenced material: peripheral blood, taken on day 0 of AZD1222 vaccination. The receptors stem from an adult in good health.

The CDR3 nucleotides read TGTGCCAGCAGCTTAGATAAAGGCATAGATACGCAGTATTTT. It specifies CASSLDKGIDTQYF. The chain uses TRBV11-2 and TRBJ2-3; D remains ambiguous. V lost 0 bases to trimming and J lost 5 bases, with 9 bases between them. CDR1 and CDR2 (germline): SGHAT, FQNNGV. The CDR3 totals 14 residues.

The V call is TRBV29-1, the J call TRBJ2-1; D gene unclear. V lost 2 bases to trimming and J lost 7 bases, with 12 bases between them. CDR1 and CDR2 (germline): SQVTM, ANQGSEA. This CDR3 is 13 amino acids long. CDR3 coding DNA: TGCAGCGTTGAAATAGGAGTGGGGAATGAGCAGTTCTTC. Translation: CSVEIGVGNEQFF.

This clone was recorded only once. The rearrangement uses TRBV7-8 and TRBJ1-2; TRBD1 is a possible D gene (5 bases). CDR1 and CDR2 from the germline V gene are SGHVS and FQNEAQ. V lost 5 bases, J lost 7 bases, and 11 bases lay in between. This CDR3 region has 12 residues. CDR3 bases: TGTGCCAGCAGCCAGGGATCTAGTGGCTACACCTTC. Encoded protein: CASSQGSSGYTF.

CDR3: CASSPQGADQPQHF. In DNA form, the CDR3 reads TGTGCCAGCAGCCCCCAGGGGGCGGATCAGCCCCAGCATTTT. The rearrangement joins TRBV5-6 to TRBJ1-5, with TRBD1 matching 8 bases. J gave up 5 bases and V 4 bases, and 5 bases lay outside the gene matches. CDR3 length: 14 residues. CDR1 is SGHDT and CDR2 is YYEEEE in the germline V gene.

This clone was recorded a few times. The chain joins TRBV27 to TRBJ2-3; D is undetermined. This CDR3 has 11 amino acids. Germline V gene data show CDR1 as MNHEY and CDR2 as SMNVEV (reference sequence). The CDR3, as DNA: TGTGCTTCCGTGGGGACAGATACGCAGTATTTT. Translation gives CASVGTDTQYF.

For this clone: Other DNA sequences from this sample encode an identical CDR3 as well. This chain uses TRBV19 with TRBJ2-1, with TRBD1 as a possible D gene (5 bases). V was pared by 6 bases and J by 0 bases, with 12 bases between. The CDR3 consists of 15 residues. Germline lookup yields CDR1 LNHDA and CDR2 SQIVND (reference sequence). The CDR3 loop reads CASRVDRSSYNEQFF. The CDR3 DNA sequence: TGTGCCAGTAGGGTAGACAGAAGCTCCTACAATGAGCAGTTCTTC.

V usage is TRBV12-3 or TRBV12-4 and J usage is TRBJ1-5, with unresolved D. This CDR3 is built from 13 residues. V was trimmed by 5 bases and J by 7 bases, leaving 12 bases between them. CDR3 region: CASSRTAGQPQHF. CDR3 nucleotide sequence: TGTGCCAGCAGTCGGACGGCGGGGCAGCCCCAGCATTTT.

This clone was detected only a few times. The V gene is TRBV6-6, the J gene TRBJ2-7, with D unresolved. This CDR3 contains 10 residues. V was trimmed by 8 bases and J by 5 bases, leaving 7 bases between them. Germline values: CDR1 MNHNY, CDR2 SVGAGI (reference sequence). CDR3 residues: CASGPNEQYF. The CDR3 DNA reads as TGTGCCAGCGGCCCAAACGAGCAGTACTTC.

The CDR3 protein is CASSLRFNEQYF. As DNA, the CDR3 is TGTGCCAGCAGCTTGCGGTTCAACGAGCAGTACTTC. The chain has TRBV5-6 and TRBJ2-7; D not certain. Between the trimmed V and J ends, which lost 1 base and 5 bases, there was a span of 7 bases. CDR1 SGHDT and CDR2 YYEEEE come from the germline V gene. This CDR3 has 12 residues.

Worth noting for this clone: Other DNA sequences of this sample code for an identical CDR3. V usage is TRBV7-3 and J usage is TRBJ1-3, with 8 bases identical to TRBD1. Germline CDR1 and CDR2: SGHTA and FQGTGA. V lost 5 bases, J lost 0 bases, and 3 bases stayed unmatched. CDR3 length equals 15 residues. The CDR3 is CASSPGTGSGNTIYF. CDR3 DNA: TGTGCCAGCAGCCCGGGGACAGGCTCTGGAAACACCATATATTTT.

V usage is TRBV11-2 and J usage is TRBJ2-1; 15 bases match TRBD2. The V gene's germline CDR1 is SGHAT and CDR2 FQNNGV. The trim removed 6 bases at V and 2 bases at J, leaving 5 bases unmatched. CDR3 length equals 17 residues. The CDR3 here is CASSTGLAGGPYNEQFF. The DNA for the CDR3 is TGTGCCAGCAGTACGGGACTAGCGGGGGGACCCTACAATGAGCAGTTCTTC.

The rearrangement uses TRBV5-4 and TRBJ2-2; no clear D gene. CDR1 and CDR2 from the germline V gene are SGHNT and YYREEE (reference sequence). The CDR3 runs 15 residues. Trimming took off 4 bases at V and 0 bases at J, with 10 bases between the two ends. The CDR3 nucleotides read TGTGCCAGCAGCGACCGGCGCTCGAACACCGGGGAGCTGTTTTTT. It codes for CASSDRRSNTGELFF.

The CDR3 is CASSFSENPLTDTQYF. CDR3 nucleotides: TGTGCCAGCAGCTTTAGTGAGAACCCGCTCACAGATACGCAGTATTTT. The chain employs TRBV5-6 and TRBJ2-3; D is undetermined. Trimming cost V 2 bases and J 2 bases, with 15 bases left between them. CDR3 length: 16 residues. The germline V gene encodes CDR1 SGHDT and CDR2 YYEEEE.

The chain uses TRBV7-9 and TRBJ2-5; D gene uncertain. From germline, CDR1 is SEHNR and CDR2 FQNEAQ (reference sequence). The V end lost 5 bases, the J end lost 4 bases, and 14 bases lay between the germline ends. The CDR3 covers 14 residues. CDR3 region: CASSTRGRAETQYF. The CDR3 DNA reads TGTGCCAGCAGCACCCGAGGACGGGCAGAGACCCAGTACTTC.

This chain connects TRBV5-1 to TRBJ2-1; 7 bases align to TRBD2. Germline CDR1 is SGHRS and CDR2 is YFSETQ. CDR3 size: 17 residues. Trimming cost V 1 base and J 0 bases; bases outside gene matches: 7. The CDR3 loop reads CASSLRRGRSSYNEQFF. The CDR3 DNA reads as TGCGCCAGCAGCTTGAGGCGGGGGAGGAGCTCCTACAATGAGCAGTTCTTC.

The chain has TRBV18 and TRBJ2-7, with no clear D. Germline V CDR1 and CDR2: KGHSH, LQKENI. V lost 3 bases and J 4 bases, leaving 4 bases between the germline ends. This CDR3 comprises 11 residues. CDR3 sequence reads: CASSPLYEQYF. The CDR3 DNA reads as TGTGCCAGCTCACCCCTATACGAGCAGTACTTC.

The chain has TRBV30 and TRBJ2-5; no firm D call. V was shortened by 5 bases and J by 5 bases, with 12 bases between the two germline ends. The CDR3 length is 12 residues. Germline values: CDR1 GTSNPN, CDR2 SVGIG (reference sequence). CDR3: CAWGRGWETQYF. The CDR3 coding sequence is TGTGCCTGGGGCCGCGGATGGGAGACCCAGTACTTC.

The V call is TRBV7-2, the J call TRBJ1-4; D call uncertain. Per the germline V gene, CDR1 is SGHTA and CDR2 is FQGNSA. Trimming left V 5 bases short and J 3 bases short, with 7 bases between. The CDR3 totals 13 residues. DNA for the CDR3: TGTGCCAGCAGCCCTCGGGCTAATGAAAAACTGTTTTTT. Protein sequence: CASSPRANEKLFF.

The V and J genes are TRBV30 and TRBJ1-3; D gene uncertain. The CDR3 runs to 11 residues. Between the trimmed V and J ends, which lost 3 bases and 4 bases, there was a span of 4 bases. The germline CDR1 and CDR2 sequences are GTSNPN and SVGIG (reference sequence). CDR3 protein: CAWRQGNTIYF. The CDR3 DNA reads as TGTGCCTGGAGACAAGGAAACACCATATATTTT.

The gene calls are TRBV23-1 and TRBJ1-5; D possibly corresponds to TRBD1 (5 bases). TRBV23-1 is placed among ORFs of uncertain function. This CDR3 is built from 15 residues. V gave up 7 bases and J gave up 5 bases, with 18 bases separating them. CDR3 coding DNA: TGCGCCAGCATCCATCGGGACCCGGATCATCAGCCCCAGCATTTT. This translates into CASIHRDPDHQPQHF.

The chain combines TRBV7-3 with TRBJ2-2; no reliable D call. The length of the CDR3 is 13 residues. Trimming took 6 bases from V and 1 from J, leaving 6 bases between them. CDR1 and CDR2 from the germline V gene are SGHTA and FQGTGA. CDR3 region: CASRLQNTGELFF. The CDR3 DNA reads TGTGCCAGCAGGTTACAGAACACCGGGGAGCTGTTTTTT.

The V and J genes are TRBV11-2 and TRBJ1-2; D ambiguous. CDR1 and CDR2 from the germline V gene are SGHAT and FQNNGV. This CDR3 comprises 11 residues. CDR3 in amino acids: CATEENYGYTF. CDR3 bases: TGTGCTACGGAGGAAAACTATGGCTACACCTTC.

The CDR3 here is CASRSAHDRGGGNQPQHF. The CDR3, as DNA: TGTGCCAGCAGGTCCGCCCACGACAGGGGTGGTGGCAATCAGCCCCAGCATTTT. This chain uses TRBV28 with TRBJ1-5; TRBD1 aligns across 8 bases. The CDR3 extends over 18 amino acids. Germline CDR1 MDHEN, CDR2 SYDVKM. J was trimmed by 2 bases and V by 6 bases; bases with no gene match: 15. Complete variable domain (other parts from reference TRBV28 and TRBJ1-5): DVKVTQSSRYLVKRTGEKVFLECVQDMDHENMFWYRQDPGLGLRLIYFSYDVKMKEKGDIPEGYSVSREKKERFSLILESASTNQTSMYLCASRSAHDRGGGNQPQHFGDGTRLSIL.

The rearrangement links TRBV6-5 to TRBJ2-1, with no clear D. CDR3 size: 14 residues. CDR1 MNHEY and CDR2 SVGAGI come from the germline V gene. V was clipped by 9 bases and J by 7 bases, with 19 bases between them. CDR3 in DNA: TGTGCCAGATACACCTCAGGTTTATGTAATGAGCAGTTCTTC. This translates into CARYTSGLCNEQFF.

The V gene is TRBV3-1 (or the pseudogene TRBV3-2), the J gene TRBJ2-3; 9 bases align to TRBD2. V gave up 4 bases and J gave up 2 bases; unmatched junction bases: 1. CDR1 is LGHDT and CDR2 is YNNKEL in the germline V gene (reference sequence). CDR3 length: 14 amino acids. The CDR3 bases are TGTGCCAGCAGCCGGACTAGCGACACAGATACGCAGTATTTT. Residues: CASSRTSDTDTQYF.

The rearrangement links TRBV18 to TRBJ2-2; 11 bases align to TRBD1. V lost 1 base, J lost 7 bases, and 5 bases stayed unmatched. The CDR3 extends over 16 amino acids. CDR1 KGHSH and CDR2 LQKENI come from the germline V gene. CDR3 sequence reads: CASSPRTGGAGGELFF. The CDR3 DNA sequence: TGTGCCAGCTCACCACGGACAGGGGGCGCCGGCGGGGAGCTGTTTTTT.

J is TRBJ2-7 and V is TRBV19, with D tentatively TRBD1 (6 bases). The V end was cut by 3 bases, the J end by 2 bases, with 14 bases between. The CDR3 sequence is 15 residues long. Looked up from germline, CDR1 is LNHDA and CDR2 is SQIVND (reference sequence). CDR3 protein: CASSIKGEGAYEQYF. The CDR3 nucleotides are TGTGCCAGTAGTATTAAGGGTGAGGGGGCCTACGAGCAGTACTTC.

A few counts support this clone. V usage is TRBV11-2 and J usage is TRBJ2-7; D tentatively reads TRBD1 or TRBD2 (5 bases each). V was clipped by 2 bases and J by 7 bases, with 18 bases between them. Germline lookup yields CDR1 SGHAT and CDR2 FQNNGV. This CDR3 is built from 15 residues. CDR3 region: CASSLSSTGWGEQYF. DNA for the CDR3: TGTGCCAGCAGCTTAAGTTCGACGGGATGGGGGGAGCAGTACTTC.

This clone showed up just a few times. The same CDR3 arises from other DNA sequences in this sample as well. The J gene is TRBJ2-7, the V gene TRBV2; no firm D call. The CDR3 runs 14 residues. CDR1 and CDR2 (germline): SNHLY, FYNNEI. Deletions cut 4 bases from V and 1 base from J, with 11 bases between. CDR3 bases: TGTGCCAGCAGTGGTGGCTCCCTATCCTACGAGCAGTACTTC. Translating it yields CASSGGSLSYEQYF.

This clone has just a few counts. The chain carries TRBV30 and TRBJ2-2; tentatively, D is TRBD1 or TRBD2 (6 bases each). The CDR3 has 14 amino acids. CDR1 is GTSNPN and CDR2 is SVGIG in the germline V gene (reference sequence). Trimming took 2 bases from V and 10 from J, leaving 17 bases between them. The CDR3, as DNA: TGTGCCTGGAGTAGTCGCGTAGGGGGACTGGAGCTGTTTTTT. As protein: CAWSSRVGGLELFF.